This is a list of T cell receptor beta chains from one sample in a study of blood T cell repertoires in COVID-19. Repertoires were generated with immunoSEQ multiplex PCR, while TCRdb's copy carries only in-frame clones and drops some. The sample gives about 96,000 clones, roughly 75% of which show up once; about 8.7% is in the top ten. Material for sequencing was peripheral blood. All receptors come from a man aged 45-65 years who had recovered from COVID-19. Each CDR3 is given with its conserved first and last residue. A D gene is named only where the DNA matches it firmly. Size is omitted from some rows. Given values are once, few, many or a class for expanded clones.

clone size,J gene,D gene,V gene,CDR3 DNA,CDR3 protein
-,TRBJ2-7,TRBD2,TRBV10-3,TGTGCCATCAGCAAAACAGCGGGAGGTCTTCACGAGCAGTACTTC,CAISKTAGGLHEQYF
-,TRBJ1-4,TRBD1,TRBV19,TGTGCCAGTAGTACGGACAGGCCAAATGAAAAACTGTTTTTT,CASSTDRPNEKLFF
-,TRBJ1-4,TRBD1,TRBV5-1,TGCGCCAGCAGCTCAGGGGGCTTAGGTGAAAAACTGTTTTTT,CASSSGGLGEKLFF
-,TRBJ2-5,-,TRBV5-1,TGCGCCAGCAGCTTGGACCCGGGGGTTCAAGAGACCCAGTACTTC,CASSLDPGVQETQYF
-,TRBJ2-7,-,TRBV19,TGTGCCAGTAGCTCCTCCCAGGGAAACGAGCAGTACTTC,CASSSSQGNEQYF
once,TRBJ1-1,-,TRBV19,TGTGCCAGTAGTACAGGACAGCACCTGAACACTGAAGCTTTCTTT,CASSTGQHLNTEAFF
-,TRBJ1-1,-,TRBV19,TGTGCCAGTAGTCTTAACCACGGGGACACTGAAGCTTTCTTT,CASSLNHGDTEAFF
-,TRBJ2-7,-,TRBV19,TGTGCCAGTAGTATAGAACATACTACGGGGGAGCAGTACTTC,CASSIEHTTGEQYF
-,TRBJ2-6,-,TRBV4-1,TGCGCCAGCAGCCCTACACAGGGCTCTGGGGCCAACGTCCTGACTTTC,CASSPTQGSGANVLTF
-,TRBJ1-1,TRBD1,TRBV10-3,TGTGCCATCAGTGAGTCAGGGACAGGGAACACTGAAGCTTTCTTT,CAISESGTGNTEAFF
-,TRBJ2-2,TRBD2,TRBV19,TGTGCCAGTAGTATCCGGACTAGTAAGGCCACCGGGGAGCTGTTTTTT,CASSIRTSKATGELFF
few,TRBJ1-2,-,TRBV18,TGTGCCAGCTCACTCGACAGCTCCTATGGCTACACCTTC,CASSLDSSYGYTF
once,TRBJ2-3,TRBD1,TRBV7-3,TGTGCCAGCAGCTCCGGGACAGGGTTTCATACGCAGTATTTT,CASSSGTGFHTQYF
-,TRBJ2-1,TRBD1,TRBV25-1,TGTGCCAGCAGTGCAAACAGGGGATGGGACCACAATGAGCAGTTCTTC,CASSANRGWDHNEQFF
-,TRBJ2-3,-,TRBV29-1,TGCAGCGTTGGAAGCCGCACAGATACGCAGTATTTT,CSVGSRTDTQYF
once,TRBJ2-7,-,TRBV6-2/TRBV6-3,TGTGCCAGCAGTTATGGCAGAATCTACGAGCAGTACTTC,CASSYGRIYEQYF
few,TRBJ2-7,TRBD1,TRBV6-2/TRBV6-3,TGTGCCAGCAGTTACTCGGTAAAGTGGACAGGGGGCCAGAGCTCCTACGAGCAGTACTTC,CASSYSVKWTGGQSSYEQYF
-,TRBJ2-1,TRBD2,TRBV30,TGTGCCTGGAGTGTCCAGCGGGGGGGCTTCAATGAGCAGTTCTTC,CAWSVQRGGFNEQFF
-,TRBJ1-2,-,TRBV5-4,TGTGCCAGCAGCTTGGAGGACCGGGGTGGCTACACCTTC,CASSLEDRGGYTF
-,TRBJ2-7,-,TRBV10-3,TGTGCCATCAGGGCCGGACAGAGCTCCTACGAGCAGTACTTC,CAIRAGQSSYEQYF
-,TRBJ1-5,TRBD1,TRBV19,TGTGCCAGCAGGGGGCTCAATCAGCCCCAGCATTTT,CASRGLNQPQHF
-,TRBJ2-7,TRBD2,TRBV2,TGTGCCAGCGCGTATCTAGCGGCCGCCGGGTACGAGCAGTACTTC,CASAYLAAAGYEQYF
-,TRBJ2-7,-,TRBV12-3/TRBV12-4,TGTGCCAGCAGTTTCCAGGACAACTACGAGCAGTACTTC,CASSFQDNYEQYF
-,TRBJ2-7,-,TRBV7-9,TGTGCCAGCAGCTTAGCGGCCCCCTCCCACGAGCAGTACTTC,CASSLAAPSHEQYF
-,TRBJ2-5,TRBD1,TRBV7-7,TGTGCCAGCAGCGTCGGACAGGGGGCGCGGGAGACCCAGTACTTC,CASSVGQGARETQYF
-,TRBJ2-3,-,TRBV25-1,TGTGCCAGCAGTGAATTAAGGAAAGAGGGAGATACGCAGTATTTT,CASSELRKEGDTQYF
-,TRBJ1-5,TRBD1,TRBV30,TGTGCCTGGAGTGAAGGGACAGGGGTTGGCAATCAGCCCCAGCATTTT,CAWSEGTGVGNQPQHF
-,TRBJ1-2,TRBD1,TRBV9,TGTGCCAGCAGCGTAGGGGGGACAGGGGGCTATGGCTACACCTTC,CASSVGGTGGYGYTF
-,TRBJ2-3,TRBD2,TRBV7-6,TGTGCCAGCAGCTTAGGGGGGACTACCACAGATACGCAGTATTTT,CASSLGGTTTDTQYF
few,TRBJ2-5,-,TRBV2,TGTGCCAGCAGGCAGGGGAGTGCGGAGACCCAGTACTTC,CASRQGSAETQYF
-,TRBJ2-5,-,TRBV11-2,TGTGCCAGCAGCTTAGGCGGGGTTTCGGAGACCCAGTACTTC,CASSLGGVSETQYF
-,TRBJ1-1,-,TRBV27,TGTGCCTCTGGGGGGTTCCCAATGAACACTGAAGCTTTCTTT,CASGGFPMNTEAFF
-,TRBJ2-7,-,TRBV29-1,TGCAGCGTGACAGGCTCCTACGAGCAGTACTTC,CSVTGSYEQYF
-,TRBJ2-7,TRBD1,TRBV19,TGTGCCAGTAGTATCACCGGGACAGGGTTCGACGAGCAGTACTTC,CASSITGTGFDEQYF
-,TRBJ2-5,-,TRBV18,TGTGCCAGCTCACCCCCGACAGGCCTTCAAGAGACCCAGTACTTC,CASSPPTGLQETQYF
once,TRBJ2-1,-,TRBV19,TGTGCCAGTAGTATAGTGATGAGCAATGAGCAGTTCTTC,CASSIVMSNEQFF
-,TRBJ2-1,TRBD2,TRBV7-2,TGTGCCAGCTCGGCGGGGGGGCATGGTGAGCAGTTCTTC,CASSAGGHGEQFF
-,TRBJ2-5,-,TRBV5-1,TGCGCCAGCAAAGCGCCCCAGCTAGAGACCCAGTACTTC,CASKAPQLETQYF
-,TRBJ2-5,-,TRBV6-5,TGTGCCAGCAGTTACTCGTACAACCAAGAGACCCAGTACTTC,CASSYSYNQETQYF
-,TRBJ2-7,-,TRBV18,TGTGCCAGCTCACCAGGGGGGTACGAGCAGTACTTC,CASSPGGYEQYF
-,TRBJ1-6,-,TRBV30,TGTGCCTGGAAAACAGGGAAGAAGGATTCACCCCTCCACTTT,CAWKTGKKDSPLHF
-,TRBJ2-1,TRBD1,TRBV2,TGTGCCACCCGGGGGACAGGGATGGGTGAGCAGTTCTTC,CATRGTGMGEQFF
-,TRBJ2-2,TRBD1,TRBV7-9,TGTGCCAGCAGTCCGGGACAGGGGCCCGGGGAGCTGTTTTTT,CASSPGQGPGELFF
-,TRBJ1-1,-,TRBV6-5,TGTGCCAGCAGAGCAACCAGCGCCGGGGGGACTGAAGCTTTCTTT,CASRATSAGGTEAFF
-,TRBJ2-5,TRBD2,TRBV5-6,TGTGCCAGCAGCTTGGCCGCACCCTCGGGGGGGACCCAGTACTTC,CASSLAAPSGGTQYF
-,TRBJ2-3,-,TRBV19,TGTGCCAGTAGTGTAGGGACTGGCTACCGCACAGATACGCAGTATTTT,CASSVGTGYRTDTQYF
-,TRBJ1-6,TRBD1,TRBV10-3,TGTGCCATCAACAGGGGCGGTGATTCACCCCTCCACTTT,CAINRGGDSPLHF
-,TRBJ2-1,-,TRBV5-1,TGCGCCAGCAGCTTACAGGGATACAATGAGCAGTTCTTC,CASSLQGYNEQFF
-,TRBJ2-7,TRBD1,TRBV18,TGTGCCAGCTCACCCTCCCGGGACAGGGGCTCCTACGAGCAGTACTTC,CASSPSRDRGSYEQYF
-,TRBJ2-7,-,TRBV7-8,TGTGCCAGCAGCTTAGAAGAGGGCTACGAGCAGTACTTC,CASSLEEGYEQYF
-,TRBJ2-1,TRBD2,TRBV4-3,TGCGCCAGCAGCCAAGATACGGGTAGCGGGAGCACATTCTTC,CASSQDTGSGSTFF
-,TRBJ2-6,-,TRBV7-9,TGTGCCAGCAGCCGTTATACAGGGCCTGGGGCCAACGTCCTGACTTTC,CASSRYTGPGANVLTF
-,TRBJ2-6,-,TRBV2,TGTGCCAGCAACAGGGTTACTGGGGCCAACGTCCTGACTTTC,CASNRVTGANVLTF
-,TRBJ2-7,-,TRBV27,TGTGCCAGCAGGACTGGAGTGAATGAGCAGTACTTC,CASRTGVNEQYF
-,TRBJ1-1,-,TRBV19,TGTGCCAGTAATGGGGGGGTAGGCGACAGCAGGACTATGAACACTGAAGCTTTCTTT,CASNGGVGDSRTMNTEAFF
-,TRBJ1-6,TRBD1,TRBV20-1,TGCAGTGCTAGTGCCGGGACAGATAATTCACCCCTCCACTTT,CSASAGTDNSPLHF
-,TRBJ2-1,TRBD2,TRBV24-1,TGTGCCACCAGTGACCCGGGGGGACTCGGCTACAATGAGCAGTTCTTC,CATSDPGGLGYNEQFF
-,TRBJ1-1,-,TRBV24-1,TGTGCCACCAGTGACGCAGGGAGGACCACTGAAGCTTTCTTT,CATSDAGRTTEAFF
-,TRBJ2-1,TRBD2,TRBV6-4,TGTGCCAGCAGTGACCGGGGACTAGCGGGAGTCCTCACTGAGCAGTTCTTC,CASSDRGLAGVLTEQFF
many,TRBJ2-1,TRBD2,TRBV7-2,TGTGCCAGCAGGTCAATAGCGGGGGAATACAATGAGCAGTTCTTC,CASRSIAGEYNEQFF